The 15 T cell receptor beta chains listed next were all sequenced from one sample in a study of beta chain features in type 1 diabetes. As every portion of the isolated RNA was reverse transcribed, the sequencing read expressed TCRB transcripts. Libraries were prepared by immunoSEQ multiplex PCR; TCRdb keeps only in-frame clonotypes and omits some of them. Among some 900,000 clones listed, 17% were seen once. The material sequenced was naive CD4+ T cells from blood. Receptors originate from a woman aged 18-29 years in good health.

This chain links TRBV5-6 with TRBJ2-3; no clear D. Germline assignment: CDR1 SGHDT and CDR2 YYEEEE. V lost 0 bases, J lost 2 bases, and 10 bases lay in between. The CDR3 spans 15 residues. The CDR3 region is CASSLAPIPTDTQYF. Here the CDR3 DNA reads TGTGCCAGCAGCTTGGCCCCAATACCCACAGATACGCAGTATTTT.

The V gene is TRBV29-1, the J gene TRBJ2-3; maybe TRBD1 (6 bases). V was trimmed by 8 bases and J by 0 bases, leaving 15 bases between them. The CDR3 has 14 amino acids. The germline CDR1 and CDR2 sequences are SQVTM and ANQGSEA. This CDR3 reads CSSRQGFSTDTQYF. CDR3 DNA sequence: TGCAGCTCCCGGCAGGGGTTTAGCACAGATACGCAGTATTTT.

This clone was seen only a few times. The chain has TRBV19 and TRBJ2-1; TRBD2 matches 7 bases. J was trimmed by 0 bases and V by 10 bases; bases with no gene match: 6. From germline, CDR1 is LNHDA and CDR2 SQIVND (reference sequence). This CDR3 has 14 residues. This CDR3 reads CATIAGPSYNEQFF. The CDR3 DNA reads as TGTGCCACCATAGCGGGCCCCTCCTACAATGAGCAGTTCTTC.

This chain joins TRBV12-5 and TRBJ1-1, with unresolved D. Trimming took off 1 base at V and 4 bases at J, with 7 bases between the two ends. CDR1 LGHNT and CDR2 FRNRAP come from the germline V gene. The CDR3 loop spans 13 amino acids. CDR3 region: CASGLDSATEAFF. The DNA of the CDR3 is TGTGCTAGTGGTTTGGACTCAGCCACTGAAGCTTTCTTT.

The V call is TRBV29-1, the J call TRBJ2-3; D is ambiguous. The CDR3 consists of 13 residues. Trimming removed 3 bases from V and 3 bases from J, with 10 bases in between. Germline V CDR1 and CDR2: SQVTM, ANQGSEA. The DNA for the CDR3 is TGCAGCGTTGACCGAGAACAAACAGATACGCAGTATTTT. Translating gives CSVDREQTDTQYF.

The V call is TRBV5-1, the J call TRBJ1-1, with D maybe TRBD1 (6 bases). The V end was cut by 2 bases, the J end by 5 bases, with 13 bases between. The CDR3 sequence is 14 residues long. Germline CDR1 reads SGHRS; CDR2 reads YFSETQ. The CDR3 sequence is CASSLTQGKTEAFF. CDR3 in DNA: TGCGCCAGCAGCTTAACACAGGGAAAGACTGAAGCTTTCTTT.

The V call is TRBV11-3, the J call TRBJ2-3, with a possible D match to TRBD1 (6 bases). V was trimmed by 5 bases and J by 6 bases, leaving 12 bases between them. The germline gives CDR1 SGHNT, CDR2 YENEEA. This CDR3 is 13 amino acids long. This chain's CDR3 is CASSPGTGDTQYF. The CDR3 nucleotides are TGTGCCAGCAGCCCAGGAACAGGGGATACGCAGTATTTT.

CDR3 in amino acids: CASSWRKAGNTIYF. The CDR3 DNA sequence: TGTGCCAGCAGTTGGCGAAAGGCTGGAAACACCATATATTTT. This rearrangement joins TRBV6-5 to TRBJ1-3; D remains ambiguous. This CDR3 is 14 amino acids long. CDR1 and CDR2 from the germline V gene are MNHEY and SVGAGI. The V and J ends lost 4 bases and 2 bases respectively, with 9 bases between them.

The rearrangement uses TRBV6-5 and TRBJ1-2; D may be TRBD1 (5 bases). V dropped 6 bases and J dropped 3 bases, with 17 bases sitting between them. The CDR3 spans 15 residues. In germline, CDR1 is MNHEY, CDR2 SVGAGI. CDR3 loop: CASSPGGKGHYGYTF. The CDR3 region has the DNA TGTGCCAGCAGCCCAGGTGGCAAGGGGCACTATGGCTACACCTTC.

This clone was recorded a few times. The genes are TRBV2 and TRBJ2-1; D ambiguous. The V gene lost 5 bases and the J gene lost 0 bases, with 8 bases spanning the gap. The CDR3 is made up of 14 amino acids. Germline CDR1 and CDR2: SNHLY and FYNNEI. DNA of the CDR3: TGTGCCAGCAGTCTGCGCGGCTCCTACAATGAGCAGTTCTTC. The encoded protein is CASSLRGSYNEQFF. Full variable domain (remainder filled in from reference TRBV2 and TRBJ2-1): EPEVTQTPSHQVTQMGQEVILRCVPISNHLYFYWYRQILGQKVEFLVSFYNNEISEKSEIFDDQFSVERPDGSNFTLKIRSTKLEDSAMYFCASSLRGSYNEQFFGPGTRLTVL.

This clone occurred once. The sample contains more than one DNA sequence encoding this CDR3. The chain carries TRBV7-8 and TRBJ2-1, with D perhaps matching TRBD2 (5 bases). Trimming stripped 2 bases from V and 9 bases from J, with 23 bases between. CDR3 length equals 17 residues. Germline CDR1 and CDR2: SGHVS and FQNEAQ. The CDR3 is CASSLLYRLAGGGEQFF. The CDR3 DNA follows: TGTGCCAGCAGCTTACTTTACCGGCTAGCAGGAGGAGGTGAGCAGTTCTTC.

This chain links TRBV19 with TRBJ2-1; 8 positions agree with TRBD1. CDR1 is LNHDA and CDR2 is SQIVND in the germline V gene (reference sequence). Trimming removed 8 bases from V and 6 bases from J; junction bases left unmatched: 6. CDR3 size: 13 residues. Written as DNA, the CDR3 is TGTGCCAGTTCCGGGACAGGCACCAATGAGCAGTTCTTC. This codes for CASSGTGTNEQFF.

This clone has more than one count but fewer than ten. V and J are TRBV5-1 and TRBJ2-1; the match to TRBD2 covers 11 bases. Germline CDR1 reads SGHRS; CDR2 reads YFSETQ. The CDR3 has 15 residues. V lost 4 bases, J lost 5 bases, and 5 bases stayed unmatched. CDR3 residues: CASSSLLAGDNEQFF. Here the CDR3 DNA reads TGCGCCAGCAGCAGCTTACTAGCGGGGGACAATGAGCAGTTCTTC.

The V call is TRBV10-3, the J call TRBJ2-5; D might be TRBD1 (6 bases). This CDR3 has 16 residues. The germline V and J ends were trimmed by 3 bases and 4 bases, with 18 bases remaining between them. The germline gives CDR1 ENHRY, CDR2 SYGVKD. The CDR3 is CAISEEGRGRPETQYF. In DNA form, the CDR3 reads TGTGCCATCAGTGAAGAGGGCAGGGGTAGGCCAGAGACCCAGTACTTC.

The chain joins TRBV6-5 to TRBJ2-7; maybe TRBD2 (7 bases). V lost 6 bases to trimming and J lost 3 bases, with 18 bases between them. The CDR3 length is 15 residues. Germline CDR1 reads MNHEY; CDR2 reads SVGAGI. Here the CDR3 DNA reads TGTGCCAGCAGCACCTACCGAGGGGGGGTCTACGAGCAGTACTTC. Translating gives CASSTYRGGVYEQYF.